The next 29 T cell receptor beta chains were all read from a single sample in a study of blood T cell repertoires in COVID-19. The repertoire was sequenced with immunoSEQ multiplex PCR; TCRdb's copy has only in-frame clones and lacks some. This sample has about 160,000 clones, with 85% found just once. Sample: peripheral blood. These receptors were collected from a woman between 50 and 59 years old with COVID-19, enrolled during active disease.

With regard to this clone: At the DNA level, this CDR3 is encoded by other sequences in the same sample as well. The chain joins TRBV6-5 to TRBJ1-5; D is undetermined. Germline CDR1 is MNHEY and CDR2 is SVGAGI. CDR3 length: 15 amino acids. Between the trimmed V and J ends, which lost 0 bases and 1 base, there was a span of 7 bases. The CDR3 spells CASSYSAASNQPQHF. In nucleotides, the CDR3 is TGTGCCAGCAGTTACTCGGCAGCGAGCAATCAGCCCCAGCATTTT.

The V gene is TRBV4-1, the J gene TRBJ2-1, with 9 positions matching TRBD1. The ends lost 3 bases at V and 4 bases at J; junction bases unmatched: 7. Germline V gives CDR1 MGHRA, CDR2 YSYEKL. The CDR3 is 16 residues long. CDR3 nucleotide sequence: TGCGCCAGCAGCCAGGGGGCCGGGACAGGGTACAATGAGCAGTTCTTC. Its protein is CASSQGAGTGYNEQFF.

This clone came up a few times. This chain connects TRBV24-1 to TRBJ2-1; possibly TRBD2 for D (5 bases). Germline V lookup: CDR1 KGHDR, CDR2 SFDVKD. The V gene lost 3 bases and the J gene lost 6 bases, with 17 bases spanning the gap. The CDR3 loop spans 16 amino acids. CDR3 protein: CATSDTASGEGNEQFF. Written as DNA, the CDR3 is TGTGCCACCAGTGATACCGCCAGCGGAGAGGGCAATGAGCAGTTCTTC.

The CDR3 DNA sequence: TGTGCCAGCTCACCCGACAGGGGGGATAATTCACCCCTCCACTTT. Its translation: CASSPDRGDNSPLHF. The chain uses TRBV18 and TRBJ1-6, with 9 bases that match TRBD1. Germline CDR1 KGHSH, CDR2 LQKENI. The length of the CDR3 is 15 residues. The junction had 2 bases not matched to a gene; V was cut back by 3 bases and J by 5 bases.

V gene TRBV10-3 combines with J gene TRBJ2-3; no reliable D call. The CDR3 covers 11 residues. From germline, CDR1 is ENHRY and CDR2 SYGVKD. The V end was cut by 4 bases, the J end by 6 bases, with 5 bases between. DNA for the CDR3: TGTGCCATCAGTGTTCAGGATACGCAGTATTTT. As protein: CAISVQDTQYF.

The chain links TRBV14 to TRBJ2-2; 10 nucleotides match TRBD1. CDR3 size: 14 residues. Unmatched junction bases numbered 3, after V lost 4 bases and J lost 7 bases. In germline, CDR1 is SGHDN, CDR2 FVKESK. CDR3 coding DNA: TGTGCCAGCAGCCCGGACAGGGGGATCGGGGAGCTGTTTTTT. It encodes CASSPDRGIGELFF.

V usage is TRBV11-3 and J usage is TRBJ2-3; 8 bases fit TRBD2. CDR3 length: 15 residues. V was clipped by 4 bases and J by 6 bases; unmatched bases: 9. Per the germline V gene, CDR1 is SGHNT and CDR2 is YENEEA. The CDR3 reads CASSSREGPQDTQYF. The CDR3 DNA sequence: TGTGCCAGCAGCTCCCGGGAGGGCCCACAGGATACGCAGTATTTT.

V usage is TRBV20-1 and J usage is TRBJ1-4; TRBD1 matches 8 bases. V shed 3 bases and J 2 bases; nucleotides not matched to a gene: 11. CDR3 length: 17 residues. Germline CDR1 is DFQATT and CDR2 is SNEGSKA (reference sequence). The CDR3, as DNA: TGCAGTGCTAGTGGACAGGGAAAAGGGGGTACTAATGAAAAACTGTTTTTT. Residues: CSASGQGKGGTNEKLFF.

This clone occurred once. The CDR3 coding sequence is TGTGCCAGCAAGAGGGCGGGGGGGCCTACAGATACGCAGTATTTT. Translating it yields CASKRAGGPTDTQYF. The chain has TRBV2 and TRBJ2-3; 9 bases match TRBD2. Germline CDR1 reads SNHLY; CDR2 reads FYNNEI. V trimming: 7 bases; J trimming: 3 bases; junction bases outside the gene matches: 8. The CDR3 length is 15 residues.

Here the CDR3 DNA reads TGTGCCAGCAGGGCTCGGGACAGTCACTCCTACGAGCAGTACTTC. Amino acids: CASRARDSHSYEQYF. The J gene is TRBJ2-7, the V gene TRBV7-2; 7 bases are a match to TRBD1. The CDR3 sequence is 15 residues long. Trimming took 6 bases from V and 0 from J; bases not matched to a gene: 8. The germline V gene encodes CDR1 SGHTA and CDR2 FQGNSA.

CDR3 nucleotide sequence: TGCGCCAGCAGCTTGGCGCTGACAGTGAGCACAGATACGCAGTATTTT. It specifies CASSLALTVSTDTQYF. The rearrangement joins TRBV5-1 to TRBJ2-3; weak D call: TRBD1 (5 bases). The germline CDR1 and CDR2 sequences are SGHRS and YFSETQ. Trimming shortened V by 0 bases and J by 0 bases, and 11 bases separated the two germline ends. This CDR3 contains 16 residues.

The chain is built from TRBV6-1 and TRBJ2-3, with 7 bases that match TRBD2. Trimming at V came to 2 bases and at J to 3 bases, leaving 8 bases not matched to a gene. Germline V gene sequence: CDR1 MNHNS, CDR2 SASEGT. This CDR3 is 16 amino acids long. CDR3 loop: CASSEPYGGRTDTQYF. CDR3 in DNA: TGTGCCAGCAGTGAACCGTACGGGGGGAGGACAGATACGCAGTATTTT.

The rearrangement uses TRBV7-9 and TRBJ2-6; D gene ambiguous. The CDR3 is 14 residues long. Looked up from germline, CDR1 is SEHNR and CDR2 is FQNEAQ (reference sequence). V was cut by 6 bases and J by 0 bases, with 6 bases left in between. CDR3: CASREYSGANVLTF. In nucleotides, the CDR3 is TGTGCCAGCAGGGAGTACTCTGGGGCCAACGTCCTGACTTTC.

This clone was counted ten times or more. The V gene is TRBV5-1, the J gene TRBJ2-7, with 8 bases identical to TRBD1. CDR1 and CDR2 from the germline V gene are SGHRS and YFSETQ. This CDR3 has 15 amino acids. Trimming at V came to 2 bases and at J to 3 bases, leaving 7 bases not matched to a gene. The CDR3: CASSFDQGAYYEQYF. The CDR3 coding sequence is TGCGCCAGCAGCTTTGATCAGGGGGCGTACTACGAGCAGTACTTC. Full variable domain (rest looked up from reference TRBV5-1 and TRBJ2-7): KAGVTQTPRYLIKTRGQQVTLSCSPISGHRSVSWYQQTPGQGLQFLFEYFSETQRNKGNFPGRFSGRQFSNSRSEMNVSTLELGDSALYLCASSFDQGAYYEQYFGPGTRLTVT.

This chain links TRBV4-1 with TRBJ2-5; the match to TRBD2 covers 7 bases. The CDR3 is made up of 14 amino acids. Looked up from germline, CDR1 is MGHRA and CDR2 is YSYEKL. Germline trimming cut 6 bases from V and 4 bases from J; bases unmatched to any gene: 8. The CDR3 is CASRREGSVETQYF. The CDR3, as DNA: TGCGCCAGCAGGAGGGAGGGAAGTGTAGAGACCCAGTACTTC.

The DNA for the CDR3 is TGTGCCAGCAGCTTCAACGGACTCTCCACCGGGGAGCTGTTTTTT. Encoded protein: CASSFNGLSTGELFF. The chain uses TRBV6-5 and TRBJ2-2; tentatively, D is TRBD2 (5 bases). The germline V gene encodes CDR1 MNHEY and CDR2 SVGAGI. This CDR3 has 15 residues. Trimming took off 6 bases at V and 4 bases at J, with 15 bases between the two ends.

The chain recombines TRBV15 with TRBJ1-5; D gene uncertain. V lost 3 bases, J lost 1 base, and 7 bases lay in between. This CDR3 contains 14 residues. In germline, CDR1 is LNHNV, CDR2 YYDKDF (reference sequence). CDR3 residues: CATSRAISNQPQHF. DNA for the CDR3: TGTGCCACCAGCAGGGCAATCAGCAATCAGCCCCAGCATTTT.

This clone showed up just a few times. The rearrangement links TRBV19 to TRBJ1-2; D perhaps matches TRBD1 (6 bases). Per the germline V gene, CDR1 is LNHDA and CDR2 is SQIVND (reference sequence). V lost 3 bases to trimming and J lost 0 bases, with 14 bases between them. This CDR3 has 16 amino acids. The CDR3 spells CASSMGATPSNYGYTF. CDR3 bases: TGTGCCAGTAGTATGGGGGCCACCCCCTCTAACTATGGCTACACCTTC. Looking up the rest from reference TRBV19 and TRBJ1-2 gives the full variable domain: DGGITQSPKYLFRKEGQNVTLSCEQNLNHDAMYWYRQDPGQGLRLIYYSQIVNDFQKGDIAEGYSVSREKKESFPLTVTSAQKNPTAFYLCASSMGATPSNYGYTFGSGTRLTVV.

The gene calls are TRBV7-9 and TRBJ1-4; maybe TRBD1 (6 bases). V was shortened by 1 base and J by 8 bases, with 8 bases between the two germline ends. This CDR3 has 13 residues. Germline CDR1 is SEHNR and CDR2 is FQNEAQ (reference sequence). The CDR3 coding sequence is TGTGCCAGCAGCTTAGGACAGGCGGAAAAACTGTTTTTT. Protein product: CASSLGQAEKLFF.

This chain connects TRBV6-5 to TRBJ1-1; 11 bases map to TRBD1. Germline trimming cut 5 bases from V and 4 bases from J; bases unmatched to any gene: 6. CDR1 is MNHEY and CDR2 is SVGAGI in the germline V gene. The CDR3 extends over 15 amino acids. The CDR3 is CASSQDRGPSTEAFF. CDR3 sequence (DNA): TGTGCCAGCAGTCAGGACAGGGGGCCTAGCACTGAAGCTTTCTTT.

The chain carries TRBV5-8 and TRBJ2-5, with D perhaps matching TRBD1 (5 bases). Germline loops: CDR1 SGHTS, CDR2 YDEGEE. The V and J ends lost 2 bases and 4 bases respectively, with 9 bases between them. This CDR3 spans 13 amino acids. The CDR3 coding sequence is TGTGCCAGCAGCTTATGGGGCCGAGAGACCCAGTACTTC. It is translated as CASSLWGRETQYF.

The rearrangement joins TRBV3-1 (or the pseudogene TRBV3-2) to TRBJ2-1, with 8 nucleotides matching TRBD2. Unmatched junction bases numbered 11, after V lost 7 bases and J lost 0 bases. The CDR3 runs 17 residues. CDR1 LGHDT and CDR2 YNNKEL come from the germline V gene (reference sequence). The CDR3, as DNA: TGTGCCAGCACTCCCAGACCGGGAGGGGTCTCCTACAATGAGCAGTTCTTC. As protein: CASTPRPGGVSYNEQFF.

The chain couples TRBV7-2 to TRBJ2-2; D is undetermined. V lost 5 bases, J lost 6 bases, and 7 bases lay in between. Germline V lookup: CDR1 SGHTA, CDR2 FQGNSA. The CDR3 is 12 amino acids. The CDR3 is CASSRLSGELFF. The CDR3 DNA is TGTGCCAGCAGCCGACTTTCCGGGGAGCTGTTTTTT.

V is TRBV6-5 and J is TRBJ1-1; 7 bases match TRBD1. With 4 bases clipped from V and 4 bases from J, the junction kept 3 bases outside the gene matches. CDR3 length equals 13 residues. Germline values: CDR1 MNHEY, CDR2 SVGAGI. CDR3 sequence (DNA): TGTGCCAGCAGTTTCGCAGGGGGCACTGAAGCTTTCTTT. Its translation is CASSFAGGTEAFF.

The chain carries TRBV29-1 and TRBJ1-2, with 10 bases identical to TRBD1. Germline V gene data show CDR1 as SQVTM and CDR2 as ANQGSEA. This CDR3 is 12 amino acids long. Trimming removed 1 base from V and 8 bases from J; junction bases left unmatched: 1. The CDR3 protein is CSVEGTGGGYTF. CDR3 nucleotides: TGCAGCGTTGAAGGGACAGGGGGAGGCTACACCTTC.

The CDR3: CASSLGGQNSPLHF. In nucleotides, the CDR3 is TGTGCCAGCAGCTTAGGGGGACAGAATTCACCCCTCCACTTT. The rearrangement uses TRBV11-2 and TRBJ1-6; 7 positions agree with TRBD1. There are 14 residues in the CDR3. J was trimmed by 7 bases and V by 1 base; bases with no gene match: 1. Germline V lookup: CDR1 SGHAT, CDR2 FQNNGV.

The chain carries TRBV19 and TRBJ1-1; D may be TRBD1 (6 bases). V lost 4 bases and J 0 bases, leaving 9 bases between the germline ends. CDR1 is LNHDA and CDR2 is SQIVND in the germline V gene (reference sequence). This CDR3 is built from 14 residues. CDR3 DNA: TGTGCCAGTAGTAATACAGGGTTGAACACTGAAGCTTTCTTT. Translated: CASSNTGLNTEAFF.

The J gene is TRBJ1-1, the V gene TRBV6-5; TRBD1 matches 8 bases. V lost 5 bases to trimming and J lost 6 bases; unmatched junction nucleotides: 2. The CDR3 is 12 amino acids. Germline CDR1 and CDR2: MNHEY and SVGAGI. The CDR3 DNA reads TGTGCCAGCAGTCCCAGGGGGCCTGAAGCTTTCTTT. Encoded protein: CASSPRGPEAFF.

This clone was seen a handful of times. V and J are TRBV6-2 or TRBV6-3 and TRBJ2-7, with D tentatively TRBD2 (5 bases). Germline-derived CDR1 and CDR2 are MNHEY and SVGEGT. The CDR3 has 17 amino acids. Trimming stripped 2 bases from V and 2 bases from J, with 19 bases between. The DNA for the CDR3 is TGTGCCAGCAGTTACCGAAGTGGGCAGGACTTAACCTACGAGCAGTACTTC. Protein sequence: CASSYRSGQDLTYEQYF.